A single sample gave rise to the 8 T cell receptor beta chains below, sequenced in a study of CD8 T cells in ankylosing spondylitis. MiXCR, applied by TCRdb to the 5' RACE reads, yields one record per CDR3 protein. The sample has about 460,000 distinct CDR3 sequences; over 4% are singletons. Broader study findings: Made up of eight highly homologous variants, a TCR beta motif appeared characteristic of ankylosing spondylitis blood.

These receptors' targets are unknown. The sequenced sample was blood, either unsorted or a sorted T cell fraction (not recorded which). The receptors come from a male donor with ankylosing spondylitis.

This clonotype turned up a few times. The CDR3 loop is CSAASGPINTGELFF. DNA for the CDR3: TGCAGTGCGGCTAGCGGCCCCATTAACACCGGGGAGCTGTTTTTT. The genes are TRBV20-1 and TRBJ2-2, with 7 bases that match TRBD2. Trimming at V came to 6 bases and at J to 2 bases, leaving 9 bases not matched to a gene. Germline assignment: CDR1 DFQATT and CDR2 SNEGSKA (reference sequence). This CDR3 has 15 residues.

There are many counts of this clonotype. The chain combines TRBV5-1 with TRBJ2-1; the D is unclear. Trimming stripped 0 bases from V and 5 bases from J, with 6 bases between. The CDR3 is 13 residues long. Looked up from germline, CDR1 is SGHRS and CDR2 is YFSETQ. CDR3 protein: CASSLDRNNEQFF. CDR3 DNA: TGCGCCAGCAGCTTGGATCGTAACAATGAGCAGTTCTTC.

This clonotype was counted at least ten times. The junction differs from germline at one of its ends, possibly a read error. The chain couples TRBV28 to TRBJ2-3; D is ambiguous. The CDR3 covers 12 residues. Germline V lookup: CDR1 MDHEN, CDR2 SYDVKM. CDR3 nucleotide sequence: TGTGCCAGCAGTTTTTACGGAACGCCACACAGTTTT. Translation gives CASSFYGTPHSF.

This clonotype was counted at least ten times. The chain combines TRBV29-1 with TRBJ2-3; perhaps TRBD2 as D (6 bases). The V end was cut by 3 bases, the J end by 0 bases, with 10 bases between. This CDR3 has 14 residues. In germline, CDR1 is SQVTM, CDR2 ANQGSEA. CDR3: CSVDTAGSTDTQYF. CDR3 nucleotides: TGCAGCGTTGATACGGCGGGAAGCACAGATACGCAGTATTTT.

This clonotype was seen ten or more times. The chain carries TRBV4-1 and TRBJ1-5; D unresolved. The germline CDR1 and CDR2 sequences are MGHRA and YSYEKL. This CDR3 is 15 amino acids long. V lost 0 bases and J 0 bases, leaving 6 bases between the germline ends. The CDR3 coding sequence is TGCGCCAGCAGCCAAGAAGGATATAGCAATCAGCCCCAGCATTTT. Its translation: CASSQEGYSNQPQHF.

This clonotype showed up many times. For the CDR3, the DNA is TGTGCCAGCAGCCAAGTCGGAGGTTCAGCTTTCTTT. Amino acids: CASSQVGGSAFF. The genes are TRBV14 and TRBJ1-1; no firm D call. The CDR3 extends over 12 amino acids. CDR1 is SGHDN and CDR2 is FVKESK in the germline V gene. Trimming stripped 1 base from V and 10 bases from J, with 10 bases between. Drawing the rest from reference TRBV14 and TRBJ1-1, the complete variable domain is EAGVTQFPSHSVIEKGQTVTLRCDPISGHDNLYWYRRVMGKEIKFLLHFVKESKQDESGMPNNRFLAERTGGTYSTLKVQPAELEDSGVYFCASSQVGGSAFFGQGTRLTVV.

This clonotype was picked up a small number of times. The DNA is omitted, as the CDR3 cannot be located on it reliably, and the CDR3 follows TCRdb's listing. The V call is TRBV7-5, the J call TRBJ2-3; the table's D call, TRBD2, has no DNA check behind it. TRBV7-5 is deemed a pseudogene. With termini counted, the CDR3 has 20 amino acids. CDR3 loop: CISVPEAGLAGSTSTDTQYF.

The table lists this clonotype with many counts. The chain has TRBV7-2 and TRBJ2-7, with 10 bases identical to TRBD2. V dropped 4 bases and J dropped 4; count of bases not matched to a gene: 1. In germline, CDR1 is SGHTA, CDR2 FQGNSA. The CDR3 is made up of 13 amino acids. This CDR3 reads CASSSLAGYEQYF. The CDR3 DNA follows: TGTGCCAGCAGCTCACTAGCGGGGTACGAGCAGTACTTC.